This T cell receptor beta chain emerged from a study of shared T cell receptors in the human thymus. The CDR3 spans 19 residues. The V and J ends lost 0 bases and 3 bases, in that order; junction bases with no gene match: 14. CDR1 LGHNA and CDR2 YNFKEQ come from the germline V gene. TCRdb's copy holds only in-frame clones and misses some; the assay was immunoSEQ multiplex PCR. The sample has about 400,000 clones; 95% are singletons. The genes are TRBV4-2 and TRBJ2-1, with TRBD1 matching over 7 bases. The sequenced sample was thymocytes. This receptor was identified in a human donor. In nucleotides, the CDR3 is TGTGCCAGCAGCCAAGATTCCCCCGGACAGGATGGGCTCTACAATGAGCAGTTCTTC. This encodes CASSQDSPGQDGLYNEQFF.